The clone carrying this TCR beta chain was found a few times. Per the authors' pipeline: Cell counts per sample came from amplifying reference gene primers. Method: immunoSEQ multiplex PCR; TCRdb's copy keeps in-frame clones and lacks some. V and J calls and clone size are copied from that table; D and trimming were computed from the DNA. The data show approximately 470,000 clones, with 70% to 90% seen just once and 3.2% held by the top ten. This CDR3 is built from 15 residues. CDR1 and CDR2 (germline): LGHDT, YNNKEL (reference sequence). Deletions cut 0 bases from V and 5 bases from J, with 11 bases between. The data are from a study of blood T cell repertoires in COVID-19. Study details: The United States, Italy and Spain supplied acute and convalescent COVID-19 samples. PBMCs, B-cell-depleted T cells, or T cells provided the cDNA or gDNA that made up the material.

The chain has TRBV3-1 (or the pseudogene TRBV3-2) and TRBJ1-5; perhaps TRBD1 as D (5 bases). Sequencing used peripheral blood. The TCR sequence derives from a human donor in a cohort sampled during active COVID-19. The CDR3 DNA reads as TGTGCCAGCAGCCAAGATGGGCAGGGATATCAGCCCCAGCATTTT. Its translation: CASSQDGQGYQPQHF.